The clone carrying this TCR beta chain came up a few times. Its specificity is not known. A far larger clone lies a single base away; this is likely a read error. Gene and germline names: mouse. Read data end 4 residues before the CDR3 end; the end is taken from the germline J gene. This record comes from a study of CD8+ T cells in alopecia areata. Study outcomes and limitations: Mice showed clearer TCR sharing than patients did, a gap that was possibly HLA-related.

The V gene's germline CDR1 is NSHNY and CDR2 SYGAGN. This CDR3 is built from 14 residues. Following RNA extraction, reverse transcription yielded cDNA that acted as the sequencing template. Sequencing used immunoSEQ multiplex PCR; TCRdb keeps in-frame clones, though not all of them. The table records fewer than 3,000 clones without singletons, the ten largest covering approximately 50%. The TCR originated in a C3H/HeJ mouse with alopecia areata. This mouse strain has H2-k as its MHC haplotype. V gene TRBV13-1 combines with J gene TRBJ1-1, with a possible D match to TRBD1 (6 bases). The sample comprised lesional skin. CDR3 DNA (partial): TGTGCCAGCAGTGAGGGACTGGGGGGGCGA. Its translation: CASSEGLGGR. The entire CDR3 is CASSEGLGGREVFF.